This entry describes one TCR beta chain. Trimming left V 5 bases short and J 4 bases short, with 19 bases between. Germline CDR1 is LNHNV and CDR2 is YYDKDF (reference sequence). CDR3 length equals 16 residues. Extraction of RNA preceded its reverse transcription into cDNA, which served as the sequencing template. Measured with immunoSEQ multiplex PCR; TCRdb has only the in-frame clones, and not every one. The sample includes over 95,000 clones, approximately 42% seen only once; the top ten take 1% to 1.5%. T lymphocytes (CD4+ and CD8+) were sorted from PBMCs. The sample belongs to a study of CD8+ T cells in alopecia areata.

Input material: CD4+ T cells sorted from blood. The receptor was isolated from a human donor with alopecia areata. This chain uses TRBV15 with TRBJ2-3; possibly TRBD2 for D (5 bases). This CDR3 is CATSGLRSLTSDTQYF. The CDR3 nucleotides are TGTGCCACCAGCGGACTCAGGAGCCTAACGTCAGATACGCAGTATTTT.